The 29 T cell receptor beta chains presented below share a single source sample, sequenced in a study of cytomegalovirus exposure and HLA in healthy donors. This PCR relied on a set of 60 Vbeta primers and 13 Jbeta primers. This table comes from immunoSEQ multiplex PCR, and its TCRdb copy is limited to in-frame clones, with some not included. The profile shows around 270,000 clones, around 80% of them singletons. The material sequenced was PBMCs. The receptors here all came from a girl aged 2 to 10 in good health and CMV-seronegative.

This clone appeared a single time. This chain joins TRBV7-6 and TRBJ2-1; 9 bases map to TRBD2. After removal of 0 bases from V and 8 bases from J, the junction contained 17 bases not matched to a gene. From germline, CDR1 is SGHVS and CDR2 FNYEAQ. The CDR3 is made up of 19 amino acids. The CDR3 loop reads CASSLAPTSGTPRSDEQFF. In DNA, the CDR3 is TGTGCCAGCAGCTTAGCCCCGACTAGCGGCACCCCTAGGAGCGATGAGCAGTTCTTC.

The chain employs TRBV6-5 and TRBJ1-2; 7 bases align to TRBD1. Germline CDR1 reads MNHEY; CDR2 reads SVGAGI. The CDR3 is 15 residues long. J gave up 4 bases and V 0 bases, and 5 bases lay outside the gene matches. CDR3 DNA: TGTGCCAGCAGTTACTCGAGGCAGGGGGGCTATGGCTACACCTTC. Amino acids: CASSYSRQGGYGYTF.

The J gene is TRBJ1-1, the V gene TRBV5-6; TRBD1 aligns across 8 bases. Germline lookup yields CDR1 SGHDT and CDR2 YYEEEE. The CDR3 contains 12 residues. V was pared by 8 bases and J by 4 bases, with 4 bases of the junction left unmatched. CDR3 residues: CASNRGSTEAFF. As DNA, the CDR3 is TGTGCCAGTAACAGGGGGAGCACTGAAGCTTTCTTT.

This rearrangement joins TRBV29-1 to TRBJ2-7; 7 bases fit TRBD1. The CDR3 length is 13 residues. CDR1 and CDR2 from the germline V gene are SQVTM and ANQGSEA. Germline trimming cut 6 bases from V and 3 bases from J; bases unmatched to any gene: 8. DNA for the CDR3: TGCAGCGTGGGAACGACAGGGATCTACGAGCAGTACTTC. This translates into CSVGTTGIYEQYF.

This chain links TRBV2 with TRBJ1-1, with 7 positions matching TRBD1. The V segment lost 6 bases and the J segment 4 bases; nucleotides outside the gene matches: 14. The V gene's germline CDR1 is SNHLY and CDR2 FYNNEI. This CDR3 region has 16 residues. The CDR3 coding sequence is TGTGCCAGCAGCTACCGGGACAGCCAACTGGGCACTGAAGCTTTCTTT. This encodes CASSYRDSQLGTEAFF. Full variable domain (remainder filled in from reference TRBV2 and TRBJ1-1): EPEVTQTPSHQVTQMGQEVILRCVPISNHLYFYWYRQILGQKVEFLVSFYNNEISEKSEIFDDQFSVERPDGSNFTLKIRSTKLEDSAMYFCASSYRDSQLGTEAFFGQGTRLTVV.

In its sample, this clone was seen a few times. The rearrangement links TRBV30 to TRBJ2-1; 7 bases are shared with TRBD1. Per germline, CDR1 GTSNPN and CDR2 SVGIG (reference sequence). The CDR3 is made up of 16 amino acids. V was pared by 0 bases and J by 7 bases, with 12 bases of the junction left unmatched. The CDR3 is CAWSVRQGVRGNEQFF. CDR3 nucleotides: TGTGCCTGGAGTGTACGTCAGGGGGTCAGGGGAAATGAGCAGTTCTTC.

The rearrangement joins TRBV28 to TRBJ2-5; perhaps TRBD2 as D (5 bases). CDR1 and CDR2 (germline): MDHEN, SYDVKM. CDR3 size: 14 residues. Trimming took off 2 bases at V and 4 bases at J, with 11 bases between the two ends. In DNA, the CDR3 is TGTGCCAGCAGTTTAGCGAGGGCAGGAGAGACCCAGTACTTC. Encoded protein: CASSLARAGETQYF.

This chain connects TRBV7-9 to TRBJ1-2; 12 nucleotides line up with TRBD1. This CDR3 is 15 amino acids long. The junction had 6 bases not matched to a gene; V was cut back by 2 bases and J by 8 bases. The V gene's germline CDR1 is SEHNR and CDR2 FQNEAQ (reference sequence). This chain's CDR3 is CASSLWGQGAGGYTF. CDR3 coding DNA: TGTGCCAGCAGCTTATGGGGACAGGGGGCAGGCGGCTACACCTTC.

The gene calls are TRBV19 and TRBJ2-7, with D hard to call. Germline V gene sequence: CDR1 LNHDA, CDR2 SQIVND (reference sequence). The CDR3 extends over 13 amino acids. The V end lost 6 bases, the J end lost 4 bases, and 13 bases lay between the germline ends. The CDR3 spells CASRSTDLYEQYF. CDR3 DNA: TGTGCCAGTAGATCAACAGATTTATACGAGCAGTACTTC. Drawing the rest from reference TRBV19 and TRBJ2-7, the complete variable domain is DGGITQSPKYLFRKEGQNVTLSCEQNLNHDAMYWYRQDPGQGLRLIYYSQIVNDFQKGDIAEGYSVSREKKESFPLTVTSAQKNPTAFYLCASRSTDLYEQYFGPGTRLTVT.

This chain connects TRBV27 to TRBJ2-1; 9 bases align to TRBD2. The germline CDR1 and CDR2 sequences are MNHEY and SMNVEV (reference sequence). V shed 2 bases and J 5 bases; nucleotides not matched to a gene: 4. CDR3 length: 15 amino acids. In nucleotides, the CDR3 is TGTGCCAGCAGTTTAGAGACTAGCGGAAACAATGAGCAGTTCTTC. Translated, it gives CASSLETSGNNEQFF.

This sequence joins TRBV10-2 and TRBJ1-1; possible D gene TRBD1, 5 bases. CDR1 is WSHSY, CDR2 SAAADI, per germline. The CDR3 sequence is 17 residues long. V was pared by 4 bases and J by 0 bases, with 18 bases between. The CDR3 region is CASSGFRASGMNTEAFF. CDR3 sequence (DNA): TGCGCCAGCAGTGGGTTCAGGGCATCTGGGATGAACACTGAAGCTTTCTTT.

This clone was observed once. The chain joins TRBV27 to TRBJ2-3; 14 nucleotides match TRBD2. Germline values: CDR1 MNHEY, CDR2 SMNVEV (reference sequence). V shed 3 bases, J shed 4 bases, and the junction held 3 bases outside the gene matches. The CDR3 sequence is 16 residues long. Here the CDR3 DNA reads TGTGCCAGCAGTTTGACTAGCGGGGGGGCCCCAGATACGCAGTATTTT. It specifies CASSLTSGGAPDTQYF.

This clone was picked up one time. The DNA of the CDR3 is TGTGCCAGCAGCCAAACCGGGACAAGATACGAGCAGTACTTC. It encodes CASSQTGTRYEQYF. The V call is TRBV16, the J call TRBJ2-7; D perhaps matches TRBD1 (6 bases). Germline CDR1 reads KGHSY; CDR2 reads FQNENV. CDR3 length: 14 residues. V gave up 2 bases and J gave up 4 bases, with 12 bases separating them. The full variable domain, its missing parts supplied by reference TRBV16 and TRBJ2-7, is GEEVAQTPKHLVRGEGQKAKLYCAPIKGHSYVFWYQQVLKNEFKFLISFQNENVFDETGMPKERFSAKCLPNSPCSLEIQATKLEDSAVYFCASSQTGTRYEQYFGPGTRLTVT.

A single count supports this clone. V is TRBV29-1 and J is TRBJ1-2, with TRBD1 matching over 10 bases. Germline V CDR1 and CDR2: SQVTM, ANQGSEA. J gave up 8 bases and V 6 bases, and 12 bases lay outside the gene matches. CDR3 size: 14 residues. The CDR3 DNA follows: TGCAGCGTCTCTGAGGGACAGGGGTCGAGAGGCTACACCTTC. Protein product: CSVSEGQGSRGYTF.

V usage is TRBV6-6 and J usage is TRBJ2-7; a weak D match, TRBD1 (5 bases). The ends were cut back, 3 bases at V and 2 bases at J, with 17 bases in the middle. Germline V CDR1 and CDR2: MNHNY, SVGAGI (reference sequence). The CDR3 is made up of 16 amino acids. The CDR3 spells CASSYASANRPYEQYF. As DNA, the CDR3 is TGTGCCAGCAGTTATGCCTCGGCGAACAGGCCCTACGAGCAGTACTTC.

This clone was detected a few times. The rearrangement uses TRBV11-3 and TRBJ1-5; no reliable D call. The CDR3 spans 17 residues. V was clipped by 1 base and J by 1 base, with 14 bases between them. The germline V gene has CDR1 SGHNT and CDR2 YENEEA. The CDR3 sequence is CASSLVVSGISNQPQHF. CDR3 DNA sequence: TGTGCCAGCAGCTTAGTCGTATCGGGGATCAGCAATCAGCCCCAGCATTTT.

J is TRBJ2-3 and V is TRBV30, with TRBD2 matching over 7 bases. Germline CDR1 and CDR2: GTSNPN and SVGIG (reference sequence). The CDR3 spans 14 residues. The V segment lost 1 base and the J segment 7 bases; nucleotides outside the gene matches: 8. The CDR3 region is CAWSGGRAGHTQYF. The CDR3 bases are TGTGCCTGGAGTGGTGGGAGGGCGGGTCATACGCAGTATTTT.

The gene calls are TRBV6-5 and TRBJ1-1, with D possibly matching TRBD1 (6 bases). This CDR3 spans 14 amino acids. The germline CDR1 and CDR2 sequences are MNHEY and SVGAGI. Trimming removed 6 bases from V and 3 bases from J, with 14 bases in between. CDR3 protein: CASRFDRKDTEAFF. The CDR3 DNA reads TGTGCCAGCAGATTTGACAGGAAGGACACTGAAGCTTTCTTT.

The chain joins TRBV7-9 to TRBJ2-5, with D possibly TRBD2 on 7 matching bases. Germline V gene sequence: CDR1 SEHNR, CDR2 FQNEAQ (reference sequence). Trimming removed 5 bases at V and 3 bases at J, with 16 bases between. The CDR3 is made up of 15 amino acids. CDR3 region: CASSLTGRAEETQYF. The CDR3 DNA reads as TGTGCCAGCAGCCTCACAGGGAGGGCCGAAGAGACCCAGTACTTC.

The rearrangement joins TRBV5-1 to TRBJ2-3; D might be TRBD2 (6 bases). Germline CDR1 is SGHRS and CDR2 is YFSETQ. Trimming cost V 0 bases and J 6 bases, with 23 bases left between them. The CDR3 loop spans 18 amino acids. The CDR3, as DNA: TGCGCCAGCAGCTTGGCCCCCTCTAGCGATCCGGTTGGTGATACGCAGTATTTT. Protein sequence: CASSLAPSSDPVGDTQYF.

This chain connects TRBV7-8 to TRBJ1-1, with TRBD1 as a possible D gene (6 bases). The CDR3 spans 15 residues. V shed 3 bases and J shed 6 bases, with 17 bases lying between them. The germline V gene has CDR1 SGHVS and CDR2 FQNEAQ. The CDR3 DNA is TGTGCCAGCAGCTTTAAGGGGGGGTATGTCGCTGAAGCTTTCTTT. Translation: CASSFKGGYVAEAFF.

This chain links TRBV5-1 with TRBJ2-2; no definite D call. The V gene lost 2 bases and the J gene lost 3 bases, with 11 bases spanning the gap. Germline CDR1 is SGHRS and CDR2 is YFSETQ. CDR3 length: 15 amino acids. The CDR3 DNA reads as TGCGCCAGCAGCTTCAAAGACTGGGACACCGGGGAGCTGTTTTTT. Its protein is CASSFKDWDTGELFF.

The CDR3 protein is CASSAGQGRSYNEQFF. CDR3 DNA: TGTGCCAGCAGCGCCGGACAGGGGCGCTCCTACAATGAGCAGTTCTTC. This chain uses TRBV11-2 with TRBJ2-1; 9 bases map to TRBD1. V gave up 5 bases and J gave up 0 bases; unmatched junction bases: 5. Germline-derived CDR1 and CDR2 are SGHAT and FQNNGV. The CDR3 runs 16 residues.

The genes are TRBV9 and TRBJ1-1; 8 bases are shared with TRBD1. The CDR3 is made up of 16 amino acids. J gave up 4 bases and V 4 bases, and 12 bases lay outside the gene matches. Looked up from germline, CDR1 is SGDLS and CDR2 is YYNGEE. This chain's CDR3 is CASSLRPQGAVTEAFF. The CDR3 DNA follows: TGTGCCAGCAGCCTCCGGCCCCAGGGGGCGGTCACTGAAGCTTTCTTT.

The DNA for the CDR3 is TGCGCCAGCAGCTTACCCCTGACAGGGAGCACCTACGAGCAGTACTTC. This gives the protein CASSLPLTGSTYEQYF. The chain recombines TRBV5-1 with TRBJ2-7; 7 bases map to TRBD1. J was trimmed by 2 bases and V by 2 bases; bases with no gene match: 10. Germline V gene lookup returns CDR1 SGHRS and CDR2 YFSETQ. This CDR3 is 16 amino acids long.

The gene calls are TRBV5-1 and TRBJ2-5; 11 bases match TRBD1. The DNA end favors TRBJ2-7, so the J call may be wrong. The CDR3 consists of 16 residues. Germline CDR1 and CDR2: SGHRS and YFSETQ. The CDR3 protein is CASSPNVGTGGYEQYF. CDR3 DNA sequence: TGCGCCAGCTCCCCTAATGTCGGGACAGGGGGCTACGAGCAGTACTTC.

The V call is TRBV30, the J call TRBJ2-1; 10 bases are a match to TRBD2. V was pared by 4 bases and J by 4 bases, with 4 bases of the junction left unmatched. Germline V gene data show CDR1 as GTSNPN and CDR2 as SVGIG (reference sequence). The length of the CDR3 is 14 residues. DNA for the CDR3: TGTGCCTGGACCGAAGCGGGAGGGTACAATGAGCAGTTCTTC. The encoded protein is CAWTEAGGYNEQFF.

The J gene is TRBJ2-5, the V gene TRBV9; D may be TRBD1 (6 bases). V lost 4 bases and J lost 2, with 12 bases in between. The CDR3 runs 14 residues. Germline CDR1 and CDR2: SGDLS and YYNGEE. The CDR3 region is CASSLGQTQETQYF. CDR3 bases: TGTGCCAGCAGCCTTGGACAGACTCAAGAGACCCAGTACTTC.

The CDR3 loop is CASTYGGLNQPQHF. The CDR3 DNA sequence: TGTGCCAGTACCTACGGGGGGCTTAATCAGCCCCAGCATTTT. This chain joins TRBV19 and TRBJ1-5; the D gene is possibly TRBD1 (6 bases). V lost 7 bases and J 4 bases, leaving 14 bases between the germline ends. This CDR3 comprises 14 residues. Germline V gives CDR1 LNHDA, CDR2 SQIVND (reference sequence). Variable domain in full (rest from reference TRBV19 and TRBJ1-5): DGGITQSPKYLFRKEGQNVTLSCEQNLNHDAMYWYRQDPGQGLRLIYYSQIVNDFQKGDIAEGYSVSREKKESFPLTVTSAQKNPTAFYLCASTYGGLNQPQHFGDGTRLSIL.